The rows below give T cell receptor beta chains drawn from one sample of a study of cytomegalovirus exposure and HLA in healthy donors. Using immunoSEQ multiplex PCR, the repertoire was profiled, and TCRdb retains in-frame clones only, with some absent. The sample records 210,000 or so clones, over 80% being singletons. The sequencing sample was made of PBMCs. The receptors originated from a boy younger than 10 in good health and CMV-seronegative. CDR3s include the opening cysteine and the closing phenylalanine or tryptophan. Each record gives: V gene, D gene, J gene, clone size, CDR3 protein, CDR3 DNA. A D gene is named only where the DNA matches it firmly. Size tells how often a clone was seen (once, few, many) or the class of an expanded clone, and some rows leave it out.

v_gene: TRBV5-8; d_gene: .; j_gene: TRBJ2-3; abundance: .; CDR3aa: CASSFRGSSTDTQYF; CDR3nt: TGTGCCAGCAGCTTCAGGGGATCTAGCACAGATACGCAGTATTTT
v_gene: TRBV27; d_gene: TRBD1; j_gene: TRBJ1-2; abundance: .; CDR3aa: CASSLQGGNYGYTF; CDR3nt: TGTGCCAGCAGCCTACAGGGGGGGAACTATGGCTACACCTTC
v_gene: TRBV2; d_gene: .; j_gene: TRBJ2-3; abundance: .; CDR3aa: CASRGQPDTQYF; CDR3nt: TGTGCCAGCCGGGGTCAGCCAGATACGCAGTATTTT
v_gene: TRBV9; d_gene: TRBD2; j_gene: TRBJ2-5; abundance: .; CDR3aa: CASGGGGETQYF; CDR3nt: TGTGCCAGCGGCGGGGGGGGAGAGACCCAGTACTTC
v_gene: TRBV4-2; d_gene: .; j_gene: TRBJ2-7; abundance: .; CDR3aa: CASSQDLGAQYEQYF; CDR3nt: TGTGCCAGCAGCCAAGATTTGGGGGCGCAGTACGAGCAGTACTTC
v_gene: TRBV29-1; d_gene: TRBD1; j_gene: TRBJ1-3; abundance: .; CDR3aa: CSVETTGAGNTIYF; CDR3nt: TGCAGCGTTGAAACAACAGGGGCTGGAAACACCATATATTTT
v_gene: TRBV9; d_gene: .; j_gene: TRBJ1-6; abundance: .; CDR3aa: CASSPSGGYNSPLHF; CDR3nt: TGTGCCAGCAGCCCCTCCGGGGGCTATAATTCACCCCTCCACTTT
v_gene: TRBV10-3; d_gene: .; j_gene: TRBJ1-3; abundance: .; CDR3aa: CAISESDSYSGNTIYF; CDR3nt: TGTGCCATCAGTGAGTCGGACAGCTACTCTGGAAACACCATATATTTT
v_gene: TRBV4-2; d_gene: .; j_gene: TRBJ2-5; abundance: .; CDR3aa: CASSQDSGYQETQYF; CDR3nt: TGTGCCAGCAGCCAAGATTCAGGGTACCAAGAGACCCAGTACTTC
v_gene: TRBV7-5; d_gene: .; j_gene: TRBJ2-3; abundance: .; CDR3aa: CARSTRGGGADTQYF; CDR3nt: TGTGCCAGAAGCACTCGTGGAGGGGGGGCCGATACGCAGTATTTT
v_gene: TRBV6-1; d_gene: .; j_gene: TRBJ2-1; abundance: .; CDR3aa: CASSEDNEQFF; CDR3nt: TGTGCCAGCAGCGAGGACAATGAGCAGTTCTTC
v_gene: TRBV6-5; d_gene: .; j_gene: TRBJ1-1; abundance: .; CDR3aa: CASGITQGIDVAFF; CDR3nt: TGTGCCAGCGGGATAACACAGGGAATCGACGTAGCTTTCTTT
v_gene: TRBV25-1; d_gene: TRBD2; j_gene: TRBJ2-1; abundance: once; CDR3aa: CASSDQGLADNEQFF; CDR3nt: TGTGCCAGCAGTGATCAAGGACTAGCGGACAATGAGCAGTTCTTC
v_gene: TRBV7-9; d_gene: .; j_gene: TRBJ1-4; abundance: .; CDR3aa: CASSPPTGTTNEKLFF; CDR3nt: TGTGCCAGCAGCCCCCCCACAGGGACAACTAATGAAAAACTGTTTTTT
v_gene: TRBV6-1; d_gene: .; j_gene: TRBJ2-5; abundance: .; CDR3aa: CASAAGWATETQYF; CDR3nt: TGTGCCAGCGCCGCAGGGTGGGCGACAGAGACCCAGTACTTC
v_gene: TRBV6-5; d_gene: TRBD1; j_gene: TRBJ1-4; abundance: .; CDR3aa: CASSLGQGVRKLFF; CDR3nt: TGTGCCAGCAGTTTGGGACAGGGAGTTCGGAAACTGTTTTTT
v_gene: TRBV11-2; d_gene: .; j_gene: TRBJ1-3; abundance: .; CDR3aa: CASSLLLGIKRNTIYF; CDR3nt: TGTGCCAGCAGCTTACTCCTGGGTATTAAGAGGAACACCATATATTTT
v_gene: TRBV7-9; d_gene: .; j_gene: TRBJ1-1; abundance: .; CDR3aa: CASSLITGRMNTEAFF; CDR3nt: TGTGCCAGCAGCTTAATCACAGGGCGTATGAACACTGAAGCTTTCTTT
v_gene: TRBV7-2; d_gene: .; j_gene: TRBJ1-4; abundance: .; CDR3aa: CASSLVFGKSEKLFF; CDR3nt: TGTGCCAGCAGCTTAGTTTTCGGTAAAAGTGAAAAACTGTTTTTT
v_gene: TRBV7-9; d_gene: TRBD2; j_gene: TRBJ2-1; abundance: .; CDR3aa: CASSFLAGPNEQFF; CDR3nt: TGTGCCAGCAGCTTCCTAGCGGGTCCGAATGAGCAGTTCTTC
v_gene: TRBV7-9; d_gene: TRBD2; j_gene: TRBJ2-7; abundance: .; CDR3aa: CASSQGLEYPYEQYF; CDR3nt: TGTGCCAGCAGCCAGGGACTAGAATATCCCTACGAGCAGTACTTC
v_gene: TRBV19; d_gene: .; j_gene: TRBJ1-1; abundance: .; CDR3aa: CASVHGGNTEAFF; CDR3nt: TGTGCCAGTGTACATGGCGGGAACACTGAAGCTTTCTTT
v_gene: TRBV7-8; d_gene: .; j_gene: TRBJ1-5; abundance: .; CDR3aa: CASSLRGNSNQPQHF; CDR3nt: TGTGCCAGCAGCCTGAGAGGGAATAGCAATCAGCCCCAGCATTTT
v_gene: TRBV15; d_gene: .; j_gene: TRBJ2-7; abundance: .; CDR3aa: CATSRDRAGTYEQYF; CDR3nt: TGTGCCACCAGCAGAGATCGGGCGGGGACCTACGAGCAGTACTTC
v_gene: TRBV27; d_gene: .; j_gene: TRBJ2-7; abundance: .; CDR3aa: CASRNTGYEQYF; CDR3nt: TGTGCCAGCAGAAACACAGGGTACGAGCAGTACTTC
v_gene: TRBV7-8; d_gene: .; j_gene: TRBJ1-5; abundance: once; CDR3aa: CASSLGGSVQPQHF; CDR3nt: TGTGCCAGCAGCTTAGGGGGCAGTGTCCAGCCCCAGCATTTT
v_gene: TRBV30; d_gene: TRBD1; j_gene: TRBJ1-2; abundance: .; CDR3aa: CAWSVTGTGGDGYTF; CDR3nt: TGTGCCTGGAGTGTAACTGGGACAGGGGGCGATGGCTACACCTTC
v_gene: TRBV19; d_gene: TRBD1; j_gene: TRBJ2-7; abundance: .; CDR3aa: CASSIPRGPSYEQYF; CDR3nt: TGTGCCAGTAGTATCCCCAGGGGGCCTTCCTACGAGCAGTACTTC
v_gene: TRBV5-4; d_gene: TRBD2; j_gene: TRBJ2-3; abundance: few; CDR3aa: CASSRGRGGETDTQYF; CDR3nt: TGTGCCAGCAGCCGGGGGCGCGGGGGGGAAACAGATACGCAGTATTTT
v_gene: TRBV19; d_gene: .; j_gene: TRBJ2-1; abundance: once; CDR3aa: CASTTQGSVYEQFF; CDR3nt: TGTGCCAGTACCACACAGGGTAGTGTCTATGAGCAGTTCTTC
v_gene: TRBV5-1; d_gene: TRBD1; j_gene: TRBJ1-3; abundance: .; CDR3aa: CASSSGTGGNTIYF; CDR3nt: TGCGCCAGCAGCTCAGGGACAGGAGGAAACACCATATATTTT
v_gene: TRBV28; d_gene: TRBD1; j_gene: TRBJ1-2; abundance: once; CDR3aa: CASSWGQGNFGYTF; CDR3nt: TGTGCCAGCAGTTGGGGACAGGGGAACTTTGGCTACACCTTC
v_gene: TRBV2; d_gene: TRBD2; j_gene: TRBJ2-1; abundance: .; CDR3aa: CASSEGLAGGGEQFF; CDR3nt: TGTGCCAGCAGTGAAGGTCTAGCGGGTGGAGGTGAGCAGTTCTTC
v_gene: TRBV5-4; d_gene: .; j_gene: TRBJ2-5; abundance: .; CDR3aa: CASSLVGGRETQYF; CDR3nt: TGTGCCAGCAGCTTGGTAGGAGGGAGGGAGACCCAGTACTTC
v_gene: TRBV7-9; d_gene: TRBD2; j_gene: TRBJ2-1; abundance: .; CDR3aa: CASSLAGLEGNEQFF; CDR3nt: TGTGCCAGCAGCTTAGCGGGACTAGAGGGCAATGAGCAGTTCTTC
v_gene: TRBV13; d_gene: TRBD1; j_gene: TRBJ1-1; abundance: .; CDR3aa: CASSPRDRGINTEAFF; CDR3nt: TGTGCCAGCAGCCCGCGGGACAGGGGAATAAACACTGAAGCTTTCTTT
v_gene: TRBV25-1; d_gene: .; j_gene: TRBJ1-4; abundance: .; CDR3aa: CASSELSPLGNEKLFF; CDR3nt: TGTGCCAGCAGTGAGCTCTCCCCCCTCGGGAATGAAAAACTGTTTTTT
v_gene: TRBV10-1; d_gene: TRBD1; j_gene: TRBJ1-2; abundance: .; CDR3aa: CARVTGAEKIYGYTF; CDR3nt: TGCGCCAGAGTGACAGGGGCCGAAAAAATCTATGGCTACACCTTC
v_gene: TRBV19; d_gene: .; j_gene: TRBJ2-1; abundance: .; CDR3aa: CASSKTGTSYNEQFF; CDR3nt: TGTGCCAGTAGTAAGACAGGAACATCCTACAATGAGCAGTTCTTC
v_gene: TRBV27; d_gene: .; j_gene: TRBJ2-5; abundance: .; CDR3aa: CASSSRVLQKRAEWSNPQETQYF; CDR3nt: TGTGCCAGCAGTTCCCGTGTCCTCCAGAAACGAGCGGAGTGGAGTAATCCCCAAGAGACCCAGTACTTC
v_gene: TRBV5-1; d_gene: TRBD2; j_gene: TRBJ2-1; abundance: many; CDR3aa: CASSLLAVF; CDR3nt: TGCGCCAGCAGCTTACTAGCGGTCTTC
v_gene: TRBV25-1; d_gene: .; j_gene: TRBJ2-2; abundance: .; CDR3aa: CASSERDGELFF; CDR3nt: TGTGCCAGCAGTGAACGGGACGGGGAGCTGTTTTTT
v_gene: TRBV25-1; d_gene: .; j_gene: TRBJ2-7; abundance: .; CDR3aa: CARGTGPSYEQYF; CDR3nt: TGTGCCAGGGGAACAGGCCCCTCCTACGAGCAGTACTTC
v_gene: TRBV6-1; d_gene: .; j_gene: TRBJ2-7; abundance: .; CDR3aa: CASSDPGYEQYF; CDR3nt: TGTGCCAGCAGTGATCCGGGATACGAGCAGTACTTC
v_gene: TRBV12-5; d_gene: TRBD2; j_gene: TRBJ2-3; abundance: .; CDR3aa: CASGPGTSGPSTDTQYF; CDR3nt: TGTGCTAGTGGTCCAGGGACTAGCGGACCGAGCACAGATACGCAGTATTTT
v_gene: TRBV6-5; d_gene: .; j_gene: TRBJ2-7; abundance: .; CDR3aa: CASSHSPESSYEQYF; CDR3nt: TGTGCCAGCAGTCACAGCCCTGAGAGCTCCTACGAGCAGTACTTC
v_gene: TRBV27; d_gene: TRBD2; j_gene: TRBJ2-4; abundance: .; CDR3aa: CASSHPPMRGGQKNIQYF; CDR3nt: TGTGCCAGCAGTCACCCCCCTATGCGGGGGGGACAAAAAAACATTCAGTACTTC
v_gene: TRBV5-5; d_gene: TRBD1; j_gene: TRBJ2-3; abundance: .; CDR3aa: CASSSGQFTDTQYF; CDR3nt: TGTGCCAGCAGCTCGGGACAGTTCACAGATACGCAGTATTTT
v_gene: TRBV12-5; d_gene: TRBD1; j_gene: TRBJ2-2; abundance: .; CDR3aa: CASGSGTGTFGELFF; CDR3nt: TGTGCTAGTGGTTCGGGGACAGGGACCTTCGGGGAGCTGTTTTTT
v_gene: TRBV9; d_gene: TRBD1; j_gene: TRBJ1-1; abundance: .; CDR3aa: CASSVYAGTGDTEAFF; CDR3nt: TGTGCCAGCAGCGTATATGCCGGGACAGGGGACACTGAAGCTTTCTTT
v_gene: TRBV19; d_gene: TRBD1; j_gene: TRBJ2-7; abundance: .; CDR3aa: CASSRGQAYEQYF; CDR3nt: TGTGCCAGTAGTAGGGGACAGGCCTACGAGCAGTACTTC
v_gene: TRBV6-6; d_gene: .; j_gene: TRBJ1-1; abundance: .; CDR3aa: CASTHATFKPEAFF; CDR3nt: TGTGCCAGCACTCACGCGACATTCAAACCTGAAGCTTTCTTT